The sequence of this T cell receptor (beta chain) was determined in a study of T cell responses to AZD1222 COVID-19 vaccine. The wider study: Samples with a second dose at about 4 or about 12 weeks were pooled together. Study observations and caveats: Baseline testing showed seropositivity in only six or seven AZD1222 recipients. Donors skewed white British and female; clonal diversity was possibly underestimated. Among spike-specific TCRs, nearly half reportedly target unmutated variant regions.

On this clone itself: What it binds is not known.

Clones were read by immunoSEQ multiplex PCR, and TCRdb kept only the in-frame ones, dropping some. Of roughly 100,000 clones listed, over 80% are singletons. This CDR3 contains 13 residues. Germline CDR1 and CDR2: SGHRS and YFSETQ. Trimming removed 1 base at V and 2 bases at J, with 4 bases between. This TCR came from an adult in good health. The chain couples TRBV5-1 to TRBJ1-5; D gene ambiguous. The sequencing here drew on peripheral blood, taken on day 0 of AZD1222 vaccination. CDR3 region: CASSLTGNQPQHF. Here the CDR3 DNA reads TGCGCCAGCAGCTTGACAGGCAATCAGCCCCAGCATTTT.